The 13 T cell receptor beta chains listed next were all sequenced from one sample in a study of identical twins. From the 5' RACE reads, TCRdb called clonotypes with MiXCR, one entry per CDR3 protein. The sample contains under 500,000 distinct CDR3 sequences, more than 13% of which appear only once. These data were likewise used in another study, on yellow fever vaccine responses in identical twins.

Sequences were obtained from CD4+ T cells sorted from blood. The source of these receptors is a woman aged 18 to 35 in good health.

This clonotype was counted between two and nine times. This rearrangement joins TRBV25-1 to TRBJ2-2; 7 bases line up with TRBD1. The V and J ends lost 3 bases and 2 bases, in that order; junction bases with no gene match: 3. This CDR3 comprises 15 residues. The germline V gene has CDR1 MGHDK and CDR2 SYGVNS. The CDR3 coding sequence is TGTGCCAGCAGTGAGACAGGGCTCAACACCGGGGAGCTGTTTTTT. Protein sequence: CASSETGLNTGELFF. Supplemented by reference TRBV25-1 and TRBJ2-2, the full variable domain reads EADIYQTPRYLVIGTGKKITLECSQTMGHDKMYWYQQDPGMELHLIHYSYGVNSTEKGDLSSESTVSRIRTEHFPLTLESARPSHTSQYLCASSETGLNTGELFFGEGSRLTVL.

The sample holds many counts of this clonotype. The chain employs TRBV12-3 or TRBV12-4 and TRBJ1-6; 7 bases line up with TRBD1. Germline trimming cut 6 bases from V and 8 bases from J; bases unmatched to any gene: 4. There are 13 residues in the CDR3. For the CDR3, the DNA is TGTGCCAGCAGGTCAGGGGGGGATTCACCCCTCCACTTT. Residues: CASRSGGDSPLHF.

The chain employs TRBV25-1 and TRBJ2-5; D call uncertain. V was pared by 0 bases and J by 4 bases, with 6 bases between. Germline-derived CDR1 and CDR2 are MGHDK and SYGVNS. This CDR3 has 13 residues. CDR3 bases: TGTGCCAGCAGTGAATATGGGCGAGAGACCCAGTACTTC. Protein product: CASSEYGRETQYF.

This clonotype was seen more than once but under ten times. The CDR3 loop is CASSPRTSGRFNYYEQYF. The CDR3 DNA reads as TGTGCCAGCAGCCCCCGGACTAGCGGGAGATTTAACTACTACGAGCAGTACTTC. The V call is TRBV28, the J call TRBJ2-7, with 13 bases lining up with TRBD2. The V segment lost 6 bases and the J segment 3 bases; nucleotides outside the gene matches: 14. CDR3 length: 18 residues. Per germline, CDR1 MDHEN and CDR2 SYDVKM.

This chain's CDR3 is CSAREQGIAKNIQYF. DNA of the CDR3: TGCAGTGCTAGAGAGCAGGGAATAGCCAAAAACATTCAGTACTTC. The chain combines TRBV20-1 with TRBJ2-4; D might be TRBD1 (5 bases). This CDR3 has 15 amino acids. Germline lookup yields CDR1 DFQATT and CDR2 SNEGSKA (reference sequence). The V and J ends lost 0 bases and 0 bases respectively, with 9 bases between them.

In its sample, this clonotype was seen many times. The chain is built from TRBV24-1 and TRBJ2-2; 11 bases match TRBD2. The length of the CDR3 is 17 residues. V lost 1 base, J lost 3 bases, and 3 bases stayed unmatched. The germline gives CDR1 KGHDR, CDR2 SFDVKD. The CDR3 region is CATSDFRTSGYTGELFF. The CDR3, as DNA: TGTGCCACCAGTGATTTCCGGACTAGCGGGTACACCGGGGAGCTGTTTTTT.

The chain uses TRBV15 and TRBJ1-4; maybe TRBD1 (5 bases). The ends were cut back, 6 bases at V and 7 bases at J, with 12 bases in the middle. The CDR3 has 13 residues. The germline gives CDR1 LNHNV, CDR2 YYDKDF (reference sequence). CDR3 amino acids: CATSGGTTEKLFF. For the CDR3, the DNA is TGTGCCACCAGTGGTGGGACGACTGAAAAACTGTTTTTT.

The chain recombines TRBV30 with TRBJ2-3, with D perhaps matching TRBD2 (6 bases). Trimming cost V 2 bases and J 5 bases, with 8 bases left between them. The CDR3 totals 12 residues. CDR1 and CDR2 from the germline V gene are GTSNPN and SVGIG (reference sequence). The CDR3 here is CAWSMGGDTQYF. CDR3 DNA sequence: TGTGCCTGGAGTATGGGGGGAGATACGCAGTATTTT.

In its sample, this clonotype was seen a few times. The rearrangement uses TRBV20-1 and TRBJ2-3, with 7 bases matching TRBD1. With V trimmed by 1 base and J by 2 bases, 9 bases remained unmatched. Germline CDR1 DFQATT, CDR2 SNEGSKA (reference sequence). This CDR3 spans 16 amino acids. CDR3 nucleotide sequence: TGCAGTGCTAGAGTTACGGACAGGAAATACACAGATACGCAGTATTTT. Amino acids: CSARVTDRKYTDTQYF.

DNA for the CDR3: TGTGCCAGCAGCCAAGATTTTAAGGAAAGGAATGAGCAGTTCTTC. Amino acids: CASSQDFKERNEQFF. The rearrangement joins TRBV3-1 to TRBJ2-1; D unresolved. This CDR3 has 15 residues. CDR1 LGHDT and CDR2 YNNKEL come from the germline V gene (reference sequence). Trimming removed 0 bases from V and 7 bases from J, with 13 bases in between.

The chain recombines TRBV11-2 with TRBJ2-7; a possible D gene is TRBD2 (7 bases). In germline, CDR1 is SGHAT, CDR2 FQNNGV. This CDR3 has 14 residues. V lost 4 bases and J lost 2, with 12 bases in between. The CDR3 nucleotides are TGTGCCAGCAGCTATACAGGGAGGGCCTACGAGCAGTACTTC. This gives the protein CASSYTGRAYEQYF.

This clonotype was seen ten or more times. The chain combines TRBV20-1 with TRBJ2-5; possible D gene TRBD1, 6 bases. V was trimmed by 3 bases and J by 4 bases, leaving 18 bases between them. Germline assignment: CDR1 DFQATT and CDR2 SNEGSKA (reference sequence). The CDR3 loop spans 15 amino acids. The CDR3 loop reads CSASPAGVGPETQYF. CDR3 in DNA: TGCAGTGCTAGTCCTGCAGGGGTTGGTCCAGAGACCCAGTACTTC.

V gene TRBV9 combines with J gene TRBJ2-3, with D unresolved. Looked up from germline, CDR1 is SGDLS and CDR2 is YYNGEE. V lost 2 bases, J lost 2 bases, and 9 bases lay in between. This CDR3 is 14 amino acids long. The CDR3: CASSVGSHTDTQYF. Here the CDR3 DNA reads TGTGCCAGCAGCGTCGGGTCTCACACAGATACGCAGTATTTT.